These 29 T cell receptor beta chains were all obtained from the same sample, sequenced in a study of siplizumab effects on memory and regulatory T cells. The antigens for these receptors are not known. Using immunoSEQ multiplex PCR, the repertoire was profiled, and TCRdb retains in-frame clones only, with some absent. This sample has 15,000 to 20,000 clones, with under 55% found just once. Coculturing of the mixed lymphocyte reaction cells was performed at 37°C for less than seven days. Sequencing was done on a sample of CFSE-low (dividing) CD4+ T cells sorted from an allogeneic mixed lymphocyte reaction. Receptor source: a human donor in good health; the cells came from an allogeneic mixed lymphocyte reaction.

This clone was seen more than once but under ten times. The rearrangement joins TRBV5-5 to TRBJ1-2, with 11 bases aligning to TRBD1. J was trimmed by 7 bases and V by 4 bases; bases with no gene match: 9. Germline loops: CDR1 SGHKS, CDR2 YYEKEE (reference sequence). This CDR3 has 15 residues. The CDR3 reads CASSVPGQGALGYTF. CDR3 in DNA: TGTGCCAGCAGCGTCCCTGGACAGGGGGCGCTTGGCTACACCTTC.

This chain links TRBV19 with TRBJ2-5, with D possibly matching TRBD1 (6 bases). Germline V gene data show CDR1 as LNHDA and CDR2 as SQIVND (reference sequence). The CDR3 is 15 residues long. V lost 4 bases and J 3 bases, leaving 15 bases between the germline ends. The CDR3 DNA reads TGTGCCAGTAGTAGATACGGACAGCCTAAAGAGACCCAGTACTTC. Protein product: CASSRYGQPKETQYF.

This clone was seen once. The chain links TRBV7-3 to TRBJ2-2, with D unclear. V lost 5 bases to trimming and J lost 9 bases, with 16 bases between them. CDR3 length: 14 residues. The germline CDR1 and CDR2 sequences are SGHTA and FQGTGA. Here the CDR3 reads CASSPHTSSWELFF. For the CDR3, the DNA is TGTGCCAGCAGCCCGCACACGTCCAGTTGGGAGCTGTTTTTT.

This clone appeared once. The V call is TRBV2, the J call TRBJ2-3; the D gene is possibly TRBD2 (5 bases). The CDR3 has 14 residues. Trimming pared 6 bases from V and 2 bases from J, leaving 12 bases between. Germline V gene data show CDR1 as SNHLY and CDR2 as FYNNEI. The CDR3 reads CASRLVGVTDTQYF. CDR3 nucleotide sequence: TGTGCCAGCAGGCTAGTCGGGGTCACAGATACGCAGTATTTT.

The rearrangement joins TRBV7-6 to TRBJ2-3; D may be TRBD1 (6 bases). Deletions cut 2 bases from V and 8 bases from J, with 8 bases between. The CDR3 spans 12 residues. CDR1 and CDR2 from the germline V gene are SGHVS and FNYEAQ. DNA for the CDR3: TGTGCCAGCAGCTTACCAGGGGCTACGCAGTATTTT. This translates into CASSLPGATQYF.

This clone was counted between two and nine times. The chain has TRBV7-2 and TRBJ2-1; D gene unclear. The CDR3 sequence is 12 residues long. Trimming stripped 5 bases from V and 6 bases from J, with 8 bases between. The germline gives CDR1 SGHTA, CDR2 FQGNSA. The CDR3 loop is CASSNPLNEQFF. CDR3 nucleotides: TGTGCCAGCAGCAACCCACTCAATGAGCAGTTCTTC.

The chain carries TRBV11-2 and TRBJ2-3; no definite D call. Germline CDR1 SGHAT, CDR2 FQNNGV. Trimming took off 5 bases at V and 0 bases at J, with 9 bases between the two ends. The CDR3 is made up of 14 amino acids. The CDR3 DNA follows: TGTGCCAGCAGCAATTTTCTTAGCACAGATACGCAGTATTTT. Translation gives CASSNFLSTDTQYF. The full variable domain, in which reference TRBV11-2 and TRBJ2-3 provide the parts outside the CDR3, is EAGVAQSPRYKIIEKRQSVAFWCNPISGHATLYWYQQILGQGPKLLIQFQNNGVVDDSQLPKDRFSAERLKGVDSTLKIQPAKLEDSAVYLCASSNFLSTDTQYFGPGTRLTVL.

The rearrangement links TRBV6-5 to TRBJ1-2; a possible D gene is TRBD1 (6 bases). Germline loops: CDR1 MNHEY, CDR2 SVGAGI. The CDR3 spans 12 residues. V was pared by 2 bases and J by 10 bases, with 11 bases between. The CDR3 spells CASSYSQGNYTF. The CDR3 DNA follows: TGTGCCAGCAGTTACAGCCAGGGGAACTACACCTTC.

This clone has just a few counts. The gene calls are TRBV6-5 and TRBJ1-1; weak D call: TRBD1 (5 bases). The CDR3 runs 13 residues. Germline CDR1 reads MNHEY; CDR2 reads SVGAGI. The germline V and J ends were trimmed by 2 bases and 5 bases, with 9 bases remaining between them. In DNA, the CDR3 is TGTGCCAGCAGTTACGACAGCTGGACTGAAGCTTTCTTT. This translates into CASSYDSWTEAFF.

The J gene is TRBJ2-5, the V gene TRBV5-4; 8 bases align to TRBD2. Germline loops: CDR1 SGHNT, CDR2 YYREEE (reference sequence). The length of the CDR3 is 14 residues. The trim removed 3 bases at V and 5 bases at J, leaving 6 bases unmatched. The CDR3 here is CASSSTGGEETQYF. CDR3 nucleotides: TGTGCCAGCAGCTCGACCGGGGGGGAGGAGACCCAGTACTTC. Supplemented by reference TRBV5-4 and TRBJ2-5, the full variable domain reads ETGVTQSPTHLIKTRGQQVTLRCSSQSGHNTVSWYQQALGQGPQFIFQYYREEENGRGNFPPRFSGLQFPNYSSELNVNALELDDSALYLCASSSTGGEETQYFGPGTRLLVL.

A few counts support this clone. The chain employs TRBV4-3 and TRBJ1-3; D uncertain. The CDR3 spans 13 residues. Trimming took off 4 bases at V and 8 bases at J, with 12 bases between the two ends. Germline-derived CDR1 and CDR2 are LGHNA and YSLEER. The CDR3 reads CASSRREVDTIYF. The CDR3 DNA reads TGCGCCAGCAGCCGTCGAGAGGTAGACACCATATATTTT.

CDR3 loop: CASRTGANEKLFF. CDR3 bases: TGTGCCAGCAGGACAGGGGCTAATGAAAAACTGTTTTTT. The V gene is TRBV25-1, the J gene TRBJ1-4; 8 nucleotides line up with TRBD1. With 6 bases clipped from V and 3 bases from J, the junction kept 0 bases outside the gene matches. CDR1 MGHDK and CDR2 SYGVNS come from the germline V gene. This CDR3 contains 13 residues.

This chain uses TRBV6-5 with TRBJ1-2; TRBD1 matches 10 bases. After removal of 2 bases from V and 8 bases from J, the junction contained 8 bases not matched to a gene. CDR3 length: 15 amino acids. CDR1 is MNHEY and CDR2 is SVGAGI in the germline V gene. This CDR3 is CASSYPRDRGNGYTF. DNA of the CDR3: TGTGCCAGCAGTTACCCCAGGGACAGGGGTAACGGCTACACCTTC.

This clone is labeled medium-sized (0.01 to 0.1%). The chain recombines TRBV19 with TRBJ1-2, with TRBD1 matching over 7 bases. The V gene end was trimmed by 2 bases and the J gene end by 0 bases; junction bases not matched to a gene: 3. Germline V CDR1 and CDR2: LNHDA, SQIVND (reference sequence). The CDR3 consists of 15 residues. DNA of the CDR3: TGTGCCAGTAGTATAACTACAGGGGCTAACTATGGCTACACCTTC. Its translation: CASSITTGANYGYTF. Together with reference TRBV19 and TRBJ1-2, the CDR3 gives the full variable domain: DGGITQSPKYLFRKEGQNVTLSCEQNLNHDAMYWYRQDPGQGLRLIYYSQIVNDFQKGDIAEGYSVSREKKESFPLTVTSAQKNPTAFYLCASSITTGANYGYTFGSGTRLTVV.

The J gene is TRBJ1-2, the V gene TRBV7-3, with D uncertain. The germline V and J ends were trimmed by 2 bases and 5 bases, with 12 bases remaining between them. CDR3 length: 14 residues. Germline V CDR1 and CDR2: SGHTA, FQGTGA. DNA for the CDR3: TGTGCCAGCAGCTTAGGCCCGTCTTTGTATGGCTACACCTTC. Translated: CASSLGPSLYGYTF.

The genes are TRBV20-1 and TRBJ2-5; D may correspond to TRBD1 or TRBD2 (5 bases each). The CDR3 length is 11 residues. Germline V gene sequence: CDR1 DFQATT, CDR2 SNEGSKA (reference sequence). The CDR3 DNA sequence: TGCAGCCCCGGGGCACCCGAGACCCAGTACTTC. This translates into CSPGAPETQYF.

CDR3 residues: CASSLGTIQETQYF. The CDR3 DNA reads as TGCGCCAGCAGCTTGGGGACTATCCAAGAGACCCAGTACTTC. V and J are TRBV5-1 and TRBJ2-5, with TRBD2 as a possible D gene (6 bases). The germline V gene encodes CDR1 SGHRS and CDR2 YFSETQ. The CDR3 spans 14 residues. V was trimmed by 0 bases and J by 1 base, leaving 7 bases between them. Supplemented by reference TRBV5-1 and TRBJ2-5, the full variable domain reads KAGVTQTPRYLIKTRGQQVTLSCSPISGHRSVSWYQQTPGQGLQFLFEYFSETQRNKGNFPGRFSGRQFSNSRSEMNVSTLELGDSALYLCASSLGTIQETQYFGPGTRLLVL.

The V and J genes are TRBV4-1 and TRBJ2-3; 7 bases are shared with TRBD2. V was clipped by 1 base and J by 2 bases; unmatched bases: 3. This CDR3 is 15 amino acids long. Germline V gene sequence: CDR1 MGHRA, CDR2 YSYEKL. CDR3 nucleotide sequence: TGCGCCAGCAGCCAAGTTCAGCGGGACACAGATACGCAGTATTTT. Translation: CASSQVQRDTDTQYF.

The chain recombines TRBV7-3 with TRBJ1-1, with D uncertain. Trimming stripped 10 bases from V and 0 bases from J, with 15 bases between. This CDR3 region has 14 residues. CDR1 SGHTA and CDR2 FQGTGA come from the germline V gene. Here the CDR3 reads CATRVGSMNTEAFF. DNA of the CDR3: TGTGCCACAAGGGTGGGTTCTATGAACACTGAAGCTTTCTTT. Full variable domain (outside the CDR3, taken from reference TRBV7-3 and TRBJ1-1): GAGVSQTPSNKVTEKGKYVELRCDPISGHTALYWYRQSLGQGPEFLIYFQGTGAADDSGLPNDRFFAVRPEGSVSTLKIQRTERGDSAVYLCATRVGSMNTEAFFGQGTRLTVV.

Only a few counts were recorded for this clone. J is TRBJ2-1 and V is TRBV7-2; D perhaps matches TRBD2 (5 bases). Germline-derived CDR1 and CDR2 are SGHTA and FQGNSA. Trimming stripped 5 bases from V and 8 bases from J, with 13 bases between. This CDR3 spans 13 amino acids. DNA for the CDR3: TGTGCCAGCAGCACTAGAGTCGCGGATGAGCAGTTCTTC. It translates to CASSTRVADEQFF.

The V call is TRBV5-8, the J call TRBJ1-2; D not certain. The germline V and J ends were trimmed by 2 bases and 4 bases, with 9 bases remaining between them. Germline V lookup: CDR1 SGHTS, CDR2 YDEGEE. The CDR3 covers 13 residues. The CDR3, as DNA: TGTGCCAGCAGCTTTCTTCCCCCCTATGGCTACACCTTC. It specifies CASSFLPPYGYTF.

The chain links TRBV19 to TRBJ2-7, with TRBD2 matching 11 bases. The CDR3 is 15 residues long. J was trimmed by 1 base and V by 3 bases; bases with no gene match: 2. The germline gives CDR1 LNHDA, CDR2 SQIVND (reference sequence). The CDR3 is CASSILAGGSYEQYF. For the CDR3, the DNA is TGTGCCAGTAGTATCCTAGCGGGGGGTTCCTACGAGCAGTACTTC.

This rearrangement joins TRBV6-6 to TRBJ2-7, with D hard to call. CDR1 and CDR2 from the germline V gene are MNHNY and SVGAGI (reference sequence). With 0 bases removed from V and 2 bases from J, the gap between germline ends came to 5 bases. The CDR3 is made up of 13 amino acids. The CDR3 nucleotides are TGTGCCAGCAGTTACTCGTCAACCTACGAGCAGTACTTC. This translates into CASSYSSTYEQYF.

The chain carries TRBV29-1 and TRBJ2-5; D possibly corresponds to TRBD1 (6 bases). The CDR3 is 11 residues long. Germline CDR1 and CDR2: SQVTM and ANQGSEA. Trimming left V 5 bases short and J 7 bases short, with 11 bases between. CDR3 sequence reads: CSVLRGGTQYF. Written as DNA, the CDR3 is TGCAGCGTTTTGAGAGGGGGGACCCAGTACTTC.

This clone was picked up a small number of times. This chain joins TRBV18 and TRBJ2-3; D is perhaps TRBD1 (5 bases). The germline CDR1 and CDR2 sequences are KGHSH and LQKENI. The CDR3 is 15 amino acids. V was shortened by 3 bases and J by 5 bases, with 15 bases between the two germline ends. This CDR3 is CASSPAAGWGDTQYF. As DNA, the CDR3 is TGTGCCAGCTCACCGGCGGCAGGGTGGGGAGATACGCAGTATTTT.

In its sample, this clone ranks as medium-sized. V and J are TRBV5-1 and TRBJ2-3; possibly TRBD2 for D (7 bases). V was pared by 3 bases and J by 0 bases, with 11 bases between. The germline gives CDR1 SGHRS, CDR2 YFSETQ. The CDR3 extends over 15 amino acids. The CDR3 DNA reads TGCGCCAGCAGCTGGGGGGGCGTTAGCACAGATACGCAGTATTTT. Its translation: CASSWGGVSTDTQYF.

Remarks on this clone: At one end the junction does not follow the germline gene, possibly because of a read error. The chain employs TRBV11-1 and TRBJ2-5; D gene ambiguous. The CDR3 totals 11 residues. The V gene's germline CDR1 is SGHAT and CDR2 FQDESV (reference sequence). The CDR3 sequence: CASSSPETQYF. CDR3 in DNA: TGTGCCAGTAGCTCCCCGGAGACCCAGTACTTC.

The gene calls are TRBV28 and TRBJ1-1; perhaps TRBD1 as D (6 bases). This CDR3 contains 14 residues. Germline CDR1 reads MDHEN; CDR2 reads SYDVKM. Trimming pared 7 bases from V and 2 bases from J, leaving 14 bases between. CDR3 sequence (DNA): TGTGCCAGCATACTATGGACAGCTAACACTGAAGCTTTCTTT. It encodes CASILWTANTEAFF.

This sequence joins TRBV18 and TRBJ2-7; D gene uncertain. This CDR3 region has 14 residues. Trimming stripped 2 bases from V and 0 bases from J, with 8 bases between. The germline V gene encodes CDR1 KGHSH and CDR2 LQKENI. The CDR3, as DNA: TGTGCCAGCTCACCAGGGCGTAGCTCCTACGAGCAGTACTTC. It codes for CASSPGRSSYEQYF.